This TCR beta chain was observed in a study of patients and donors after allogeneic stem cell transplantation. This clonotype turned up a few times. TCRdb itself ran the RT-PCR reads through MiXCR, one entry per CDR3 protein. The sample contains around 9,900 distinct CDR3 sequences, 5.9% of which appear only once. The CDR3 is 14 residues long. J gave up 5 bases and V 4 bases, and 5 bases lay outside the gene matches. In germline, CDR1 is SGHNT, CDR2 YENEEA. The chain joins TRBV11-3 to TRBJ2-3; 8 positions match TRBD1. The specimen sequenced was blood, either unsorted or a sorted T cell fraction (not recorded which). The receptor comes from a human donor who was either an allogeneic HSCT recipient or a stem cell or donor lymphocyte infusion donor (not recorded which). It is not recorded whose cells these are; they may come from a transplant donor. The CDR3 loop is CASSSRTGRDTQYF. In nucleotides, the CDR3 is TGTGCCAGCAGCTCTCGGACAGGGAGAGATACGCAGTATTTT.